This TCR beta chain came from a study of CD8+CD57+ T cells in acquired aplastic anemia. About this clonotype itself: Its specificity is unknown.

Study-wide results and limits: Roughly 31 CD8+ CDR3 sequences occurred in both the patients and the controls. With respect to CD8+ Simpson's diversity, patients and controls did not differ significantly.

Patients who underwent sequencing had shown CD8+CD57+ cell expansion by flow cytometry. Every patient had severe acquired aplastic anemia. When blood sampling took place, the patients had received no therapy. Trimming removed 9 bases from V and 4 bases from J; junction bases left unmatched: 2. The CDR3 is made up of 12 amino acids. The germline CDR1 and CDR2 sequences are LNHDA and SQIVND (reference sequence). The template for TCR beta VDJ and CDR3 sequence profiling was genomic DNA. TCRdb recomputed calls from the reads with MiXCR, one row per CDR3 protein. The sample shows roughly 160,000 distinct CDR3 sequences, roughly 43% of them seen only once.

This sequence originates from a human donor with aplastic anemia. The V and J genes are TRBV19 and TRBJ2-7; TRBD1 matches at 11 bases. The sequenced sample was sorted CD4+, CD8+, or CD8+CD57+ T cells (not recorded which) from PBMCs. The CDR3 region has the DNA TGTGCCAGGGGGACAGGGGGGTACGAGCAGTACTTC. This gives the protein CARGTGGYEQYF.